These 26 T cell receptor beta chains were sequenced from one sample in a study of lymphopenia after photon versus proton radiotherapy. Measured with immunoSEQ multiplex PCR; TCRdb has only the in-frame clones, and not every one. The data show 11,000 to 15,000 clones, with under 90% seen just once and about 25% held by the top ten. The sequences come from peripheral blood, collected from a patient treated with photon-based radiotherapy. The receptors here all came from a man aged 50 or older with gastric cancer.

This rearrangement joins TRBV19 to TRBJ1-3; maybe TRBD1 (5 bases). CDR1 and CDR2 from the germline V gene are LNHDA and SQIVND (reference sequence). The CDR3 covers 16 residues. V was pared by 4 bases and J by 1 base, with 14 bases between. CDR3 coding DNA: TGTGCCAGTAGTACTCCCGCAGGGCCGTCTGGAAACACCATATATTTT. Amino acid sequence: CASSTPAGPSGNTIYF.

This sequence joins TRBV13 and TRBJ2-1, with TRBD1 matching over 9 bases. Germline-derived CDR1 and CDR2 are PRHDT and FYEKMQ (reference sequence). Trimming at V came to 3 bases and at J to 5 bases, leaving 11 bases not matched to a gene. CDR3 length: 17 residues. Here the CDR3 reads CASSFPPWTGEDNEQFF. CDR3 nucleotide sequence: TGTGCCAGCAGCTTCCCCCCCTGGACAGGGGAAGACAATGAGCAGTTCTTC.

This chain connects TRBV30 to TRBJ2-5, with D tentatively TRBD1 (6 bases). The germline CDR1 and CDR2 sequences are GTSNPN and SVGIG (reference sequence). This CDR3 is built from 14 residues. Trimming took 1 base from V and 4 from J, leaving 13 bases between them. The CDR3 nucleotides are TGTGCCTGGAGTGCGGCAGGGGTAAGAGAGACCCAGTACTTC. Residues: CAWSAAGVRETQYF.

The gene calls are TRBV7-2 and TRBJ2-5; 7 bases map to TRBD2. This CDR3 has 13 amino acids. Germline values: CDR1 SGHTA, CDR2 FQGNSA. V dropped 8 bases and J dropped 0; count of bases not matched to a gene: 3. The CDR3 sequence: CASARGDQETQYF. The CDR3 DNA follows: TGTGCCAGCGCTCGGGGGGACCAAGAGACCCAGTACTTC.

V and J are TRBV2 and TRBJ1-2; D gene uncertain. CDR3 size: 13 residues. CDR1 SNHLY and CDR2 FYNNEI come from the germline V gene. V lost 5 bases and J 3 bases, leaving 10 bases between the germline ends. The CDR3 nucleotides read TGTGCCAGCAGTATACGTGGCGACTATGGCTACACCTTC. Amino acids: CASSIRGDYGYTF.

The sample holds one count of this clone. This chain links TRBV6-4 with TRBJ2-7, with D tentatively TRBD1 (6 bases). The CDR3 is 14 amino acids. Looked up from germline, CDR1 is MRHNA and CDR2 is SNTAGT. The V and J ends lost 0 bases and 0 bases respectively, with 6 bases between them. The CDR3 DNA reads as TGTGCCAGCAGTGACTCGGACAGCTCCTACGAGCAGTACGTC. Its protein is CASSDSDSSYEQYV.

The chain uses TRBV14 and TRBJ1-6; D might be TRBD1 (6 bases). V gave up 7 bases and J gave up 3 bases, with 10 bases separating them. Germline lookup yields CDR1 SGHDN and CDR2 FVKESK. The CDR3 is 14 amino acids. CDR3 nucleotides: TGTGCCAGCACCTCGGACAGCTATAATTCACCCCTCCACTTT. This translates into CASTSDSYNSPLHF. Looking up the rest from reference TRBV14 and TRBJ1-6 gives the full variable domain: EAGVTQFPSHSVIEKGQTVTLRCDPISGHDNLYWYRRVMGKEIKFLLHFVKESKQDESGMPNNRFLAERTGGTYSTLKVQPAELEDSGVYFCASTSDSYNSPLHFGNGTRLTVT.

This clone was observed a single time. This chain joins TRBV6-1 and TRBJ2-7, with 8 bases matching TRBD1. Germline V gene data show CDR1 as MNHNS and CDR2 as SASEGT. This CDR3 is 15 amino acids long. V shed 4 bases and J 4 bases; nucleotides not matched to a gene: 9. CDR3 amino acids: CASSGGQGSLYEQYV. The CDR3 DNA is TGTGCCAGCAGTGGAGGACAGGGCTCGCTGTACGAGCAGTACGTC.

The chain carries TRBV7-3 and TRBJ1-1; D not certain. Per germline, CDR1 SGHTA and CDR2 FQGTGA. The CDR3 length is 11 residues. Trimming cost V 8 bases and J 5 bases, with 9 bases left between them. CDR3 nucleotide sequence: TGTGCCAGCGGGTACGGGACTGAAGCTTTCTTT. Encoded protein: CASGYGTEAFF.

The chain joins TRBV12-5 to TRBJ2-2; D not certain. CDR1 LGHNT and CDR2 FRNRAP come from the germline V gene. The CDR3 contains 15 residues. The V gene lost 0 bases and the J gene lost 0 bases, with 5 bases spanning the gap. The CDR3 DNA follows: TGTGCTAGTGGTTTGGTCCTTTCGAACACCGGGGAGCTGTTTTTT. It yields the protein CASGLVLSNTGELFF.

This rearrangement joins TRBV5-6 to TRBJ1-5; 9 nucleotides align to TRBD1. CDR3 length: 16 amino acids. The trim removed 1 base at V and 6 bases at J, leaving 8 bases unmatched. Germline V gene sequence: CDR1 SGHDT, CDR2 YYEEEE. CDR3 in DNA: TGTGCCAGCAGCTTGTTAGAAACAGGGGGCTTTCAGCCCCAGCATTTT. Encoded protein: CASSLLETGGFQPQHF.

V gene TRBV7-6 combines with J gene TRBJ2-1; 12 bases match TRBD1. The V gene's germline CDR1 is SGHVS and CDR2 FNYEAQ. The CDR3 runs 17 residues. V trimming: 1 base; J trimming: 6 bases; junction bases outside the gene matches: 7. The CDR3 sequence: CASSLGAGTGGSNEQFF. The CDR3 nucleotides read TGTGCCAGCAGCTTAGGGGCCGGGACAGGGGGCTCCAATGAGCAGTTCTTC.

This clone was picked up a small number of times. The CDR3 sequence: CASSYRTSGEGPQYF. The CDR3 DNA reads as TGTGCCAGCAGTTACCGGACTAGCGGGGAAGGTCCGCAGTATTTT. The chain recombines TRBV6-5 with TRBJ2-3; 12 nucleotides match TRBD2. The CDR3 sequence is 15 residues long. The V segment lost 2 bases and the J segment 10 bases; nucleotides outside the gene matches: 7. Germline CDR1 and CDR2: MNHEY and SVGAGI.

V is TRBV2 and J is TRBJ2-7; 8 positions agree with TRBD1. V lost 7 bases, J lost 4 bases, and 6 bases stayed unmatched. This CDR3 contains 13 residues. CDR1 and CDR2 (germline): SNHLY, FYNNEI. The CDR3 region has the DNA TGTGCCAGCACGGACAGGGAAGGGTACGAGCAGTACGTC. This sequence encodes CASTDREGYEQYV.

This chain joins TRBV6-1 and TRBJ2-7; D is possibly TRBD1 or TRBD2 (5 bases each). The V end lost 5 bases, the J end lost 2 bases, and 13 bases lay between the germline ends. Germline lookup yields CDR1 MNHNS and CDR2 SASEGT. CDR3 size: 14 residues. This chain's CDR3 is CASSRRDGPYEQYV. The CDR3 nucleotides read TGTGCCAGCAGTCGCCGGGACGGCCCCTACGAGCAGTACGTC.

This clone was seen more than once but under ten times. The chain joins TRBV5-6 to TRBJ1-4; the D is unclear. CDR1 is SGHDT and CDR2 is YYEEEE in the germline V gene. This CDR3 is built from 14 residues. V lost 3 bases to trimming and J lost 5 bases, with 11 bases between them. For the CDR3, the DNA is TGTGCCAGCAGCTCCATCTCGGGAAATGAAAAACTGTTTTTT. This encodes CASSSISGNEKLFF.

The gene calls are TRBV4-3 and TRBJ1-2; D possibly corresponds to TRBD1 (6 bases). Germline V gene sequence: CDR1 LGHNA, CDR2 YSLEER. The germline V and J ends were trimmed by 4 bases and 7 bases, with 13 bases remaining between them. The length of the CDR3 is 13 residues. DNA of the CDR3: TGCGCCAGCAGCCGGGGGGGACAATCTGGCTACACCTTC. Encoded protein: CASSRGGQSGYTF.

This sequence joins TRBV5-1 and TRBJ2-3; a weak D match, TRBD2 (5 bases). There are 12 residues in the CDR3. The germline V gene has CDR1 SGHRS and CDR2 YFSETQ. V shed 4 bases and J shed 8 bases, with 11 bases lying between them. This CDR3 reads CASSQDGLTQYF. The CDR3 DNA is TGCGCCAGCAGCCAGGACGGACTTACGCAGTATTTT.

The chain employs TRBV11-3 and TRBJ2-5; D possibly corresponds to TRBD2 (5 bases). The germline V gene encodes CDR1 SGHNT and CDR2 YENEEA. This CDR3 comprises 14 residues. Trimming removed 5 bases from V and 5 bases from J, with 15 bases in between. CDR3 protein: CASSPRWGAETQYF. The CDR3 DNA reads TGTGCCAGCAGCCCGAGGTGGGGAGCGGAGACCCAGTACTTC.

The chain employs TRBV30 and TRBJ1-1; the D is unclear. This CDR3 region has 13 residues. Germline CDR1 GTSNPN, CDR2 SVGIG (reference sequence). V was clipped by 8 bases and J by 1 base, with 14 bases between them. The CDR3 bases are TGTGCCGCGACTAGAGACCAGAACACTGAAGCTTTCTTT. This codes for CAATRDQNTEAFF.

This clone is medium-sized (0.01 to 0.1%) in the sample. The chain carries TRBV11-2 and TRBJ1-2; D ambiguous. CDR1 and CDR2 (germline): SGHAT, FQNNGV. The CDR3 totals 13 residues. V lost 4 bases and J 5 bases, leaving 11 bases between the germline ends. The CDR3 is CASSSGLGYGYTF. DNA of the CDR3: TGTGCCAGCAGCTCTGGGCTGGGATATGGCTACACCTTC.

V is TRBV19 and J is TRBJ2-2; D gene ambiguous. Germline CDR1 and CDR2: LNHDA and SQIVND (reference sequence). Between the trimmed V and J ends, which lost 3 bases and 6 bases, there was a span of 2 bases. This CDR3 region has 11 residues. The CDR3 bases are TGTGCCAGTAGTATGGCCGGGGAGCTGTTTTTT. It translates to CASSMAGELFF.

The chain joins TRBV9 to TRBJ2-5; possibly TRBD1 or TRBD2 for D (5 bases each). CDR3 length: 13 residues. V lost 3 bases and J 7 bases, leaving 13 bases between the germline ends. Germline V CDR1 and CDR2: SGDLS, YYNGEE. CDR3 DNA sequence: TGTGCCAGCAGCGAGGGACCGTCAGTGACCCAGTACTTC. Its protein product is CASSEGPSVTQYF.

The chain is built from TRBV25-1 and TRBJ1-1; D is undetermined. CDR3 size: 14 residues. The germline V and J ends were trimmed by 1 base and 5 bases, with 11 bases remaining between them. The V gene's germline CDR1 is MGHDK and CDR2 SYGVNS. DNA of the CDR3: TGTGCCAGCAGTGAATTCGTGATGGGAACTGAAGCTTTCTTT. Amino acids: CASSEFVMGTEAFF.

The V call is TRBV11-2, the J call TRBJ2-1; 9 positions match TRBD1. The trim removed 3 bases at V and 9 bases at J, leaving 3 bases unmatched. Germline V CDR1 and CDR2: SGHAT, FQNNGV. The CDR3 totals 13 residues. CDR3 nucleotides: TGTGCCAGCAGCTTGACAGGGGGTAGTGAGCAGTTCTTC. Its translation: CASSLTGGSEQFF.

This clone has only one observation. The chain couples TRBV28 to TRBJ2-1, with 9 bases matching TRBD1. V was clipped by 5 bases and J by 3 bases; unmatched bases: 2. Germline V CDR1 and CDR2: MDHEN, SYDVKM. This CDR3 region has 14 residues. CDR3 protein: CASSPTGGYNEQFF. The CDR3 DNA is TGTGCCAGCAGTCCGACAGGGGGCTACAATGAGCAGTTCTTC.